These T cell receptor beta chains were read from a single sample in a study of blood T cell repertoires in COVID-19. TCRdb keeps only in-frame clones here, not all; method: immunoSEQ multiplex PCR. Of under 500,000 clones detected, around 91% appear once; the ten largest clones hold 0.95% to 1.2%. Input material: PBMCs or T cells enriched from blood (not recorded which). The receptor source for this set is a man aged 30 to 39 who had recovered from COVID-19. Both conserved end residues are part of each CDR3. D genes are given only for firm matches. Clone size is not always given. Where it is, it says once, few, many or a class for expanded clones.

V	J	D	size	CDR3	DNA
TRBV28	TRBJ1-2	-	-	CASSPGVGGNGYTF	TGTGCCAGCAGTCCCGGTGTTGGGGGGAATGGCTACACCTTC
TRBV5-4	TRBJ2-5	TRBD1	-	CASSPERQGTRARETQYF	TGTGCCAGCAGCCCGGAGCGACAGGGTACGCGGGCGCGGGAGACCCAGTACTTC
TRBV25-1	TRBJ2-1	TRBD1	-	CASSDFRGRGNEQFF	TGTGCCAGCAGTGACTTTAGGGGGCGCGGGAATGAGCAGTTCTTC
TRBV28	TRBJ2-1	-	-	CASSLRVSGNEQFF	TGTGCCAGCAGTCTCAGGGTTTCCGGCAATGAGCAGTTCTTC
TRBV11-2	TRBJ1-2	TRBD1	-	CASSLAGDRGTF	TGTGCCAGCAGCTTAGCGGGGGACAGGGGGACCTTC
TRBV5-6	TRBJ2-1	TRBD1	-	CASSLKDRPYYNEQFF	TGTGCCAGCAGCTTGAAGGACAGGCCTTACTACAATGAGCAGTTCTTC
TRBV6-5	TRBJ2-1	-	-	CASKSGYYNEQFF	TGTGCCAGCAAATCAGGGTACTACAATGAGCAGTTCTTC
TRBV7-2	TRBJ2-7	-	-	CASSSTLVGLRIYEQYF	TGTGCCAGCAGTTCGACTCTCGTGGGACTCCGGATCTACGAGCAGTACTTC
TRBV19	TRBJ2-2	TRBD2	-	CASGTSGLRPNTGELFF	TGTGCCAGTGGGACTAGCGGGCTCCGCCCGAACACCGGGGAGCTGTTTTTT
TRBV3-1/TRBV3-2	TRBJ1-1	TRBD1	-	CASSQLTGENTEAFF	TGTGCCAGCAGCCAGTTGACAGGGGAGAACACTGAAGCTTTCTTT
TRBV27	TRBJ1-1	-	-	CASSLKIEGTEAFF	TGTGCCAGCAGTTTAAAGATTGAGGGCACTGAAGCTTTCTTT
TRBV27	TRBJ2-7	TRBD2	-	CASSSSGIRTSGSLSEQYF	TGTGCCAGCAGTTCCAGCGGCATCCGTACTAGCGGGAGTCTCTCCGAGCAGTACTTC
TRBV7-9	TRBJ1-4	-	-	CASREGGVNEKLFF	TGTGCCAGCAGAGAGGGCGGGGTTAATGAAAAACTGTTTTTT
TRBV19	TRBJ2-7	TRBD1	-	CASSYRGVREQYF	TGTGCCAGTAGCTACAGGGGGGTACGGGAGCAGTACTTC
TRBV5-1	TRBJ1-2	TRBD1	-	CASSLEGTGPYGYTF	TGCGCCAGCAGCTTGGAGGGGACAGGGCCCTATGGCTACACCTTC
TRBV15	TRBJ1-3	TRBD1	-	CATSRGQGGNTIYF	TGTGCCACCAGCAGGGGACAGGGGGGAAACACCATATATTTT
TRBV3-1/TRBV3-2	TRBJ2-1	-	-	CASSQLPGNEQFF	TGTGCCAGCAGCCAACTGCCCGGCAATGAGCAGTTCTTC
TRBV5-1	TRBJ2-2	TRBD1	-	CASSDGQGAGELFF	TGCGCCAGCAGCGACGGACAGGGTGCCGGGGAGCTGTTTTTT
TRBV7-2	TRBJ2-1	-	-	CASSQDWTSYNEQFF	TGTGCCAGCAGTCAAGACTGGACTTCCTACAATGAGCAGTTCTTC
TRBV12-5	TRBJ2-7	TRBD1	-	CASGPGGQPRDEQYF	TGTGCTAGTGGTCCTGGGGGACAGCCTCGAGACGAGCAGTACTTC
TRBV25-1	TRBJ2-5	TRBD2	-	CASSESGRAMFGQETQYF	TGTGCCAGCAGTGAAAGCGGGAGGGCGATGTTCGGGCAAGAGACCCAGTACTTC
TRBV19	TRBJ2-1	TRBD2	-	CASSWTSGAGVHNEQFF	TGTGCCAGTAGCTGGACTAGCGGGGCCGGAGTCCACAATGAGCAGTTCTTC
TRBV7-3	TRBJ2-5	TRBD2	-	CASSPGLAGGLETQYF	TGTGCCAGCAGCCCGGGACTAGCGGGAGGTCTAGAGACCCAGTACTTC
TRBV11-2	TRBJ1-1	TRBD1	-	CARRTGRARNTEAFF	TGTGCCAGAAGGACAGGGAGAGCCAGAAACACTGAAGCTTTCTTT
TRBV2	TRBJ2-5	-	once	CASRPGETQYF	TGTGCCAGCAGACCGGGAGAGACCCAGTACTTC
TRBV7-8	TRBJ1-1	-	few	CASSLVPEKEAFF	TGTGCCAGCAGCTTAGTTCCGGAGAAGGAAGCTTTCTTT
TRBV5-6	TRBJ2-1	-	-	CASSSLGAGYNEQFF	TGTGCCAGCAGCTCGTTGGGAGCTGGCTACAATGAGCAGTTCTTC
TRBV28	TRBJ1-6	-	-	CASSLSQGLGSPLHF	TGTGCCAGCAGTTTATCGCAGGGACTGGGATCACCCCTCCACTTT
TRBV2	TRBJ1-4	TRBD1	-	CASSPDRAPGKLFF	TGTGCCAGCAGCCCGGACAGGGCACCCGGAAAACTGTTTTTT
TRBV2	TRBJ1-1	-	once	CATQGTEAFF	TGTGCCACCCAGGGCACTGAAGCTTTCTTT
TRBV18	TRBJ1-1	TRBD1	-	CASSRGQGSTEAFF	TGTGCCAGCTCACGCGGACAGGGGTCCACTGAAGCTTTCTTT
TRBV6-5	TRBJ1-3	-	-	CASSYSSTAGNTIYF	TGTGCCAGCAGTTACTCGAGTACAGCAGGAAACACCATATATTTT
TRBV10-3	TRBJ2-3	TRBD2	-	CAISGRAGGGTDTQYF	TGTGCCATCAGTGGAAGAGCGGGAGGGGGCACAGATACGCAGTATTTT
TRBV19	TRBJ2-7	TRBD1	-	CASSNRQGRAYEQYF	TGTGCCAGTAGTAACAGACAGGGAAGAGCCTACGAGCAGTACTTC
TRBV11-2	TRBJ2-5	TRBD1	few	CASSPGQVYQETQYF	TGTGCCAGCAGCCCTGGACAGGTGTACCAAGAGACCCAGTACTTC
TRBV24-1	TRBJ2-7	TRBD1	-	CATSGTGGEQYF	TGTGCCACCAGTGGGACAGGGGGCGAGCAGTACTTC
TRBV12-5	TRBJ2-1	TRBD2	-	CASGLVLAGEYNEQFF	TGTGCTAGTGGTTTGGTACTAGCGGGAGAGTACAATGAGCAGTTCTTC
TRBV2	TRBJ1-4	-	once	CASSEALRQAATNEKLFF	TGTGCCAGCAGTGAAGCGCTTCGGCAGGCAGCAACTAATGAAAAACTGTTTTTT
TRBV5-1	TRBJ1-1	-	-	CASSKDNLLNTEAFF	TGCGCCAGCAGTAAGGACAACCTCTTGAACACTGAAGCTTTCTTT
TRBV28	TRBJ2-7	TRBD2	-	CASRPTSGYSYEQYF	TGTGCCAGCAGGCCGACTAGCGGGTACTCCTACGAGCAGTACTTC
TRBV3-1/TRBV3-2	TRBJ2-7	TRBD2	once	CASSQDWASGPPFF	TGTGCCAGCAGCCAAGATTGGGCTAGCGGTCCTCCTTTCTTC
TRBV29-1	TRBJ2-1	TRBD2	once	CSLARRGLAGAGSYNEQFF	TGCAGCTTAGCAAGACGGGGACTAGCGGGAGCGGGGTCCTACAATGAGCAGTTCTTC
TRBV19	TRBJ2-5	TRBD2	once	CASSQDLIAGTGETQYF	TGTGCCAGTAGCCAAGACTTAATAGCGGGAACGGGAGAGACCCAGTACTTC
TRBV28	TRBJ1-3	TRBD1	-	CASVGGQGARGNTIYF	TGTGCCTCTGTTGGGGGACAGGGGGCGCGCGGAAACACCATATATTTT
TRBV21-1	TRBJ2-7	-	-	CASIRAYEQYF	TGTGCCAGCATCAGGGCCTACGAGCAGTACTTC
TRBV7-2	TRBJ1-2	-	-	CASSLEVELGGGYTF	TGTGCCAGCAGCTTAGAGGTGGAGCTCGGCGGAGGCTACACCTTC
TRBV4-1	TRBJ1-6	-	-	CASSQRGLSNSPLHF	TGCGCCAGCAGCCAGAGGGGGTTATCGAATTCACCCCTCCACTTT
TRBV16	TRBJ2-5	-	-	CASSQSRGIGETQYF	TGTGCCAGCAGCCAATCTCGGGGTATCGGAGAGACCCAGTACTTC
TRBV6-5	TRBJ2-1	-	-	CASIPSGLAPNEQFF	TGTGCCAGCATCCCATCGGGGCTAGCGCCCAATGAGCAGTTCTTC
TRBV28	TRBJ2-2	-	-	CASSPPGGTGELFF	TGTGCCAGCAGTCCACCCGGGGGTACCGGGGAGCTGTTTTTT